This T cell receptor beta chain stems from a study of blood T cell repertoires in COVID-19. The CDR3 covers 12 residues. V lost 9 bases and J lost 5; bases outside the gene matches: 3. The germline gives CDR1 MGHDK, CDR2 SYGVNS. Authors' analysis steps: For nucleated cells, counts were estimated from reference gene primer amplification. Some clones are missing from TCRdb's copy, which holds only in-frame ones; the method was immunoSEQ multiplex PCR. That table supplies the V and J calls and clone size; D and trimming were determined from the DNA. Of fewer than 250,000 clones in the sample, around nine tenths were seen once.

This TCR derives from a man in his forties with acute or convalescent COVID-19. V gene TRBV25-1 combines with J gene TRBJ2-2; 7 bases fit TRBD1. The sequenced sample was peripheral blood. Written as DNA, the CDR3 is TGTGCCAGTCAGGGGGTTACCGGGGAGCTGTTTTTT. It translates to CASQGVTGELFF.